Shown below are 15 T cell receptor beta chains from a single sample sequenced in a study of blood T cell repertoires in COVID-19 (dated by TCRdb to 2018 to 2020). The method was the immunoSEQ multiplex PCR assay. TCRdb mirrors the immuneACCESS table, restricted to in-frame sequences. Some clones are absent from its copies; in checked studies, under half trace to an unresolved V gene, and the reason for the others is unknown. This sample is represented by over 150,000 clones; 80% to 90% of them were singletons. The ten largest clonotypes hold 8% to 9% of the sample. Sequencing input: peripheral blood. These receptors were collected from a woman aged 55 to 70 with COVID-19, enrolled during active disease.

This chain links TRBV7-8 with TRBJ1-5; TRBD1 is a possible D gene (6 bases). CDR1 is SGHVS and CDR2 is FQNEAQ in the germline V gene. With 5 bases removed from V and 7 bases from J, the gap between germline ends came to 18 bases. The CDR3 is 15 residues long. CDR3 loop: CASSPIRGSEQPQHF. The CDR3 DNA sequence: TGTGCCAGCAGCCCCATTAGGGGGTCGGAGCAGCCCCAGCATTTT.

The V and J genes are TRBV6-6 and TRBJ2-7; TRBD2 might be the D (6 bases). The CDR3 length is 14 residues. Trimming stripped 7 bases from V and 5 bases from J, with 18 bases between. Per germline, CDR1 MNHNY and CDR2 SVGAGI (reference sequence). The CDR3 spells CASIPAEGKNEQYV. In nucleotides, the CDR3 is TGTGCCAGCATCCCCGCGGAGGGGAAAAACGAGCAGTACGTC.

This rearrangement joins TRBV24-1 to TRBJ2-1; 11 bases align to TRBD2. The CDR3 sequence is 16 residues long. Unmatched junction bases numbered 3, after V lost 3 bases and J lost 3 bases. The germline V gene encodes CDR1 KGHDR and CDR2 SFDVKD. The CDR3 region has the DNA TGTGCCACCAGTGATCCCGGGACTAGCGGCTACAATGAGCAGTTCTTC. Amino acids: CATSDPGTSGYNEQFF.

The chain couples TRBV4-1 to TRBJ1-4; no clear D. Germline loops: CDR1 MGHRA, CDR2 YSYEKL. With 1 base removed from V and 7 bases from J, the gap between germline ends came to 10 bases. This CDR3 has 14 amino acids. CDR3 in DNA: TGCGCCAGCAGCCAAGTCGGACTGTCTGAAAAACTGTTTTTT. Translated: CASSQVGLSEKLFF.

CDR3 protein: CASNPGTGNEQFF. DNA of the CDR3: TGTGCCAGTAATCCGGGTACCGGCAATGAGCAGTTCTTC. The rearrangement uses TRBV19 and TRBJ2-1; D not certain. The CDR3 sequence is 13 residues long. Looked up from germline, CDR1 is LNHDA and CDR2 is SQIVND (reference sequence). V gave up 7 bases and J gave up 6 bases, with 13 bases separating them.

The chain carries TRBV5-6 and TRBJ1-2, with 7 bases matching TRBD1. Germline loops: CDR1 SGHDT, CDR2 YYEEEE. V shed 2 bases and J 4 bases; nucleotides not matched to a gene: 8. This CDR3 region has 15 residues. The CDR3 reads CASSLDQGGGYGYTF. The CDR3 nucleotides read TGTGCCAGCAGCTTAGACCAGGGGGGCGGCTATGGCTACACCTTC.

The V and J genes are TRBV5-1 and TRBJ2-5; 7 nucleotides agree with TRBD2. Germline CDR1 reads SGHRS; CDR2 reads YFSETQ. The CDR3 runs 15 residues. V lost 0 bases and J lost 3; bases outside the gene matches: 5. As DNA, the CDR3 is TGCGCCAGCAGCTTGGGTGCCAGCGGGAAAGAGACCCAGTACTTC. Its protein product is CASSLGASGKETQYF.

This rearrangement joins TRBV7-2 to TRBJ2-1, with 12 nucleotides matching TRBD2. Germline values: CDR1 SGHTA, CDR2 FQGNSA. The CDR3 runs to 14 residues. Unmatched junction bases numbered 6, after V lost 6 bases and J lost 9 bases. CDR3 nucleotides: TGTGCCAGCAGGCGTACTAGCGGGGGGACTGAGCAGTTCTTC. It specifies CASRRTSGGTEQFF.

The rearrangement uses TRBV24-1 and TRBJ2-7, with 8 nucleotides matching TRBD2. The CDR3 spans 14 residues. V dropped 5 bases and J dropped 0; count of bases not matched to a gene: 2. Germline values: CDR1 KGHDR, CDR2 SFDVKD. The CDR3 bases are TGTGCCACCAGTGCGGGAGGGAGCTCCTACGAGCAGTACTTC. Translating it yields CATSAGGSSYEQYF.

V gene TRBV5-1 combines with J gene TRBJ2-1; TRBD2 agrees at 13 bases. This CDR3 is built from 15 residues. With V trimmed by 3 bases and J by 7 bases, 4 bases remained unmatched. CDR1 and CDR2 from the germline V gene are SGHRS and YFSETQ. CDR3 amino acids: CASSSWTSGGNEQFF. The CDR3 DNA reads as TGCGCCAGCAGCTCCTGGACTAGCGGGGGAAATGAGCAGTTCTTC. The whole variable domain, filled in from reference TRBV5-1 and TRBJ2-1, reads KAGVTQTPRYLIKTRGQQVTLSCSPISGHRSVSWYQQTPGQGLQFLFEYFSETQRNKGNFPGRFSGRQFSNSRSEMNVSTLELGDSALYLCASSSWTSGGNEQFFGPGTRLTVL.

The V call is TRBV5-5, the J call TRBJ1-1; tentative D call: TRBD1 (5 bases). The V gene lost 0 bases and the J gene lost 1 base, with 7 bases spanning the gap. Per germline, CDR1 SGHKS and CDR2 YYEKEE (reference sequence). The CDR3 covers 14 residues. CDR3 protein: CASSLGQTNTEAFF. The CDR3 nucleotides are TGTGCCAGCAGCTTGGGACAGACGAACACTGAAGCTTTCTTT.

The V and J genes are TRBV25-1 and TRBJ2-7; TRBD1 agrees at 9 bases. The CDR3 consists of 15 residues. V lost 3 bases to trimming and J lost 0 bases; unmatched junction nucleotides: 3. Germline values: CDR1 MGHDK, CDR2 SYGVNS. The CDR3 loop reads CASSEGTGSSYEQYF. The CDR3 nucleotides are TGTGCCAGCAGTGAGGGGACAGGGAGCTCCTACGAGCAGTACTTC.

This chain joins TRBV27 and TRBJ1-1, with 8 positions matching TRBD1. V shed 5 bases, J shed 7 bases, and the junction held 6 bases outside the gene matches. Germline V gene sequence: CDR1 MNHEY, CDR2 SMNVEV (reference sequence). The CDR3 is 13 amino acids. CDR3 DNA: TGTGCCAGCAGTACAGGGGGAAGAAGTGAAGCTTTCTTT. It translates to CASSTGGRSEAFF.

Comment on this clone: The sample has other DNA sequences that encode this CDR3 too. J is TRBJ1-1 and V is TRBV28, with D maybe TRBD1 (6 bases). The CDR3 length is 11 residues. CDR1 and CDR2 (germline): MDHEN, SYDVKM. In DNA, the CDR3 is TGTGCTACTGCTGGGGGCGCTGAAGCTTTCTTT. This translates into CATAGGAEAFF.

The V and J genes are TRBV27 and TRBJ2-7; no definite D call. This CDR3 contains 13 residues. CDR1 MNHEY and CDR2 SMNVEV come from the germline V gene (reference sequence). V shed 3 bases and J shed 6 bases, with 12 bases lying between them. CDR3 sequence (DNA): TGTGCCAGCAGTTTCAGACAATCCCTCGAGCAGTACTTC. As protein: CASSFRQSLEQYF.